This TCR beta chain was observed in a study of blood T cells in healthy people across ages. Alongside a J-beta primer mix, a sample-barcoded 5' primer served in a second PCR lasting about 6 to 12 cycles. TCRdb redid the calling of the 5' RACE reads with MiXCR, one entry per CDR3 protein. The table has 780,000 or so distinct CDR3 sequences, about 48% seen once. CDR1 is SQVTM, CDR2 ANQGSEA, per germline. Unmatched junction bases numbered 13, after V lost 4 bases and J lost 11 bases. The CDR3 is 14 amino acids. The chain carries TRBV29-1 and TRBJ2-5, with 10 bases aligning to TRBD1. Input material: blood. The sequence was collected from a man at least 80 years old in good health. The CDR3 DNA reads TGCAGCGTTGGGAGCCAGGGACAGGGGTCGGTGCAGTACTTC. It yields the protein CSVGSQGQGSVQYF. Full variable domain (missing parts from reference TRBV29-1 and TRBJ2-5): SAVISQKPSRDICQRGTSLTIQCQVDSQVTMMFWYRQQPGQSLTLIATANQGSEATYESGFVIDKFPISRPNLTFSTLTVSNMSPEDSSIYLCSVGSQGQGSVQYFGPGTRLLVL.